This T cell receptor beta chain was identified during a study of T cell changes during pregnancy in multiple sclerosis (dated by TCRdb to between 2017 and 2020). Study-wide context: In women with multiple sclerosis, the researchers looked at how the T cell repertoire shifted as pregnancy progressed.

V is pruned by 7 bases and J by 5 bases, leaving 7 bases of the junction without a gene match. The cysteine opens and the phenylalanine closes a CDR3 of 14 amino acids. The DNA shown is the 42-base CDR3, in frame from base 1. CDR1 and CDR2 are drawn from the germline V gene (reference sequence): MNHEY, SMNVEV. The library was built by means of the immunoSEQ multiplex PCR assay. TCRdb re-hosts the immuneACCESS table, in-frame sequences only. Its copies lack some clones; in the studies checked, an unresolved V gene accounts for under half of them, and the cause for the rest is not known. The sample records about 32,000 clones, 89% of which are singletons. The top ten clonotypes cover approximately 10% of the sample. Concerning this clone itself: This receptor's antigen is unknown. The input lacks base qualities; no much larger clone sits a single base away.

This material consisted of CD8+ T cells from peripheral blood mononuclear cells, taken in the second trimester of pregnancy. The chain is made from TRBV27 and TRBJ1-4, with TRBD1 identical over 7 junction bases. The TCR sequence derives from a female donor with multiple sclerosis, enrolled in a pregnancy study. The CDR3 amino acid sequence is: CASTRGGGNEKLFF. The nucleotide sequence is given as TGTGCCAGCACGAGAGGAGGGGGCAATGAAAAACTGTTTTTT.